The 21 T cell receptor beta chains below were found in one sample sequenced in a study of blood T cells in healthy people across ages. Sample-barcoded 5' priming and a J-beta primer mix drove a second PCR of 7 to 11 cycles. Each CDR3 protein gets one entry after TCRdb re-called the 5' RACE reads with MiXCR. The table lists more than 900,000 distinct CDR3 sequences, about 25% of them singletons, with 0.65% to 0.75% in the top ten. The data also belong to a second study, concerning T cells of mothers and their children.

The sequenced sample was blood. All receptors derive from a girl aged 2 to 9 in good health.

This clonotype was seen a few times. The junction departs from the called germline gene at one end, perhaps through a read error. The V call is TRBV3-1, the J call TRBJ1-5; weak D call: TRBD1 (5 bases). The CDR3 extends over 18 amino acids. Germline CDR1 is LGHDT and CDR2 is YNNKEL (reference sequence). This CDR3 reads CASSHSVDGGLKNQPQLF. CDR3 sequence (DNA): TGTGCCAGCAGCCATTCAGTAGACGGGGGGTTAAAGAATCAGCCCCAGCTTTTT.

The gene calls are TRBV6-1 and TRBJ1-5; the match to TRBD1 covers 8 bases. After removal of 3 bases from V and 5 bases from J, the junction contained 6 bases not matched to a gene. Germline V gene data show CDR1 as MNHNS and CDR2 as SASEGT. The CDR3 consists of 15 residues. Written as DNA, the CDR3 is TGTGCCAGCAGTGACCTCGGACAGGGCGATCAGCCCCAGCATTTT. Amino acids: CASSDLGQGDQPQHF.

This clonotype was picked up a small number of times. The chain employs TRBV20-1 and TRBJ2-7; TRBD2 agrees at 7 bases. CDR3 length equals 11 residues. J was trimmed by 2 bases and V by 7 bases; bases with no gene match: 2. Germline V gene data show CDR1 as DFQATT and CDR2 as SNEGSKA (reference sequence). The CDR3 DNA is TGCAGTGTAGCGGGCGCCTACGAGCAGTACTTC. Residues: CSVAGAYEQYF.

This chain connects TRBV12-3 or TRBV12-4 to TRBJ2-1, with 15 bases identical to TRBD2. The DNA end is more similar to TRBJ2-7, so the J call may be wrong. CDR3 size: 18 residues. CDR3 sequence reads: CASSLGLAGGPVGYEQYF. In DNA, the CDR3 is TGTGCCAGCAGTCTTGGACTAGCGGGGGGGCCGGTTGGCTACGAGCAGTACTTC.

The CDR3 protein is CASGLVTNEQFF. Here the CDR3 DNA reads TGTGCTAGTGGTTTGGTAACCAATGAGCAGTTCTTC. The V gene is TRBV12-5, the J gene TRBJ2-5, with D unclear. The DNA end is a closer match to TRBJ2-1, so the J assignment may be wrong. The CDR3 has 12 amino acids. CDR1 LGHNT and CDR2 FRNRAP come from the germline V gene.

V is TRBV2 and J is TRBJ2-5; 10 bases match TRBD2. The DNA end favors TRBJ2-1, so the J call may be wrong. The germline V gene encodes CDR1 SNHLY and CDR2 FYNNEI. The CDR3 is made up of 16 amino acids. CDR3 residues: CASSRLSGRDYNEQFF. The DNA for the CDR3 is TGTGCCAGCAGTCGACTAAGCGGGAGGGACTACAATGAGCAGTTCTTC.

The DNA for the CDR3 is TGCAGTGCTAGAGGACCGACCGGGACAGGGAGGTTGAGGACTGAAGCTTTCTTT. Its protein is CSARGPTGTGRLRTEAFF. The V gene is TRBV20-1, the J gene TRBJ1-1, with 9 bases identical to TRBD1. Germline trimming cut 1 base from V and 5 bases from J; bases unmatched to any gene: 17. This CDR3 is 18 amino acids long. The germline V gene has CDR1 DFQATT and CDR2 SNEGSKA (reference sequence).

The J gene is TRBJ1-1, the V gene TRBV6-5; D not certain. This CDR3 has 16 amino acids. V gave up 0 bases and J gave up 4 bases, with 15 bases separating them. Germline V gene lookup returns CDR1 MNHEY and CDR2 SVGAGI. DNA for the CDR3: TGTGCCAGCAGTTACTCAGCGGGCGCGAGTAGCACTGAAGCTTTCTTT. It specifies CASSYSAGASSTEAFF.

This clonotype was counted a few times. This chain connects TRBV27 to TRBJ1-1, with TRBD1 as a possible D gene (5 bases). Germline values: CDR1 MNHEY, CDR2 SMNVEV (reference sequence). V dropped 6 bases and J dropped 7 bases, with 21 bases sitting between them. The length of the CDR3 is 15 residues. The CDR3 nucleotides read TGTGCCAGCAGCCTCCGGGGCCGCCTTAGAGTTGAAGCTTTCTTT. This gives the protein CASSLRGRLRVEAFF.

The sample holds a few counts of this clonotype. V usage is TRBV12-3 or TRBV12-4 and J usage is TRBJ1-5, with TRBD1 as a possible D gene (5 bases). CDR3 size: 13 residues. V was pared by 4 bases and J by 6 bases, with 10 bases between. CDR3 in DNA: TGTGCCAGCAGTTCACAGGACCGTCAGCCCCAGCATTTT. Amino acid sequence: CASSSQDRQPQHF.

This clonotype was observed a single time. The gene calls are TRBV7-3 and TRBJ1-3; no clear D. Trimming pared 5 bases from V and 2 bases from J, leaving 7 bases between. CDR1 is SGHTA and CDR2 is FQGTGA in the germline V gene. This CDR3 has 13 amino acids. The CDR3 DNA follows: TGTGCCAGCAGCCAGATACCTGGAAACACCATATATTTT. It encodes CASSQIPGNTIYF.

V gene TRBV5-1 combines with J gene TRBJ2-3, with 7 bases identical to TRBD1. The CDR3 is 14 amino acids. With V trimmed by 4 bases and J by 5 bases, 7 bases remained unmatched. CDR1 is SGHRS and CDR2 is YFSETQ in the germline V gene. This chain's CDR3 is CASSLSGQVDTQYF. Here the CDR3 DNA reads TGCGCCAGCAGCCTGTCCGGACAGGTAGATACGCAGTATTTT.

This clonotype was detected ten times or more. Compared with germline, one end of the junction differs, possibly owing to a read error. In DNA form, the CDR3 reads TGTGCAAGCAGCGTAGACGGAGGGGCAGGAGCTTTGACATATGGCTACACCTTC. It specifies CASSVDGGAGALTYGYTF. The chain couples TRBV9 to TRBJ1-2; D might be TRBD1 (5 bases). The CDR3 runs to 18 residues. The germline CDR1 and CDR2 sequences are SGDLS and YYNGEE.

The sample holds a few counts of this clonotype. The rearrangement joins TRBV9 to TRBJ1-2, with TRBD1 matching 7 bases. V shed 6 bases, J shed 6 bases, and the junction held 8 bases outside the gene matches. The CDR3 has 13 amino acids. Germline-derived CDR1 and CDR2 are SGDLS and YYNGEE. Here the CDR3 reads CASTMNRGDGYTF. CDR3 in DNA: TGTGCCAGCACCATGAACAGGGGTGATGGCTACACCTTC.

This clonotype has only a few counts. The genes are TRBV20-1 and TRBJ2-3; 11 bases are a match to TRBD2. The J segment lost 6 bases and the V segment lost 5 bases, leaving 7 bases of the junction unmatched. The CDR3 runs 14 residues. Germline assignment: CDR1 DFQATT and CDR2 SNEGSKA (reference sequence). CDR3 nucleotide sequence: TGCAGTGCTTTTCCGGGACTAGCGGCCGATACGCAGTATTTT. Encoded protein: CSAFPGLAADTQYF.

V usage is TRBV27 and J usage is TRBJ2-7, with 8 positions matching TRBD1. Germline-derived CDR1 and CDR2 are MNHEY and SMNVEV (reference sequence). The CDR3 has 14 amino acids. With V trimmed by 8 bases and J by 6 bases, 12 bases remained unmatched. CDR3 sequence reads: CASRQGLVSAEQYF. The CDR3 nucleotides read TGTGCCAGCCGACAGGGGTTGGTGAGTGCCGAGCAGTACTTC.

This clonotype was seen more than once but under ten times. V and J are TRBV7-9 and TRBJ1-4; 7 bases map to TRBD1. In germline, CDR1 is SEHNR, CDR2 FQNEAQ (reference sequence). The CDR3 extends over 14 amino acids. J gave up 5 bases and V 4 bases, and 4 bases lay outside the gene matches. CDR3 residues: CASSSGQKNEKLFF. DNA for the CDR3: TGTGCCAGCAGCTCGGGACAGAAGAATGAAAAACTGTTTTTT. Using reference TRBV7-9 and TRBJ1-4 for the parts outside the CDR3, the full variable domain is DTGVSQNPRHKITKRGQNVTFRCDPISEHNRLYWYRQTLGQGPEFLTYFQNEAQLEKSRLLSDRFSAERPKGSFSTLEIQRTEQGDSAMYLCASSSGQKNEKLFFGSGTQLSVL.

The chain is built from TRBV12-3 or TRBV12-4 and TRBJ1-1, with 7 bases aligning to TRBD1. The CDR3 has 13 residues. V shed 8 bases and J 5 bases; nucleotides not matched to a gene: 8. The CDR3 spells CASGVQGITEAFF. CDR3 bases: TGTGCCAGCGGAGTACAGGGGATAACTGAAGCTTTCTTT.

The chain joins TRBV24-1 to TRBJ2-5; D unclear. Trimming stripped 0 bases from V and 1 base from J, with 8 bases between. The CDR3 consists of 15 residues. Germline values: CDR1 KGHDR, CDR2 SFDVKD. This CDR3 reads CATSDLGPFQETQYF. CDR3 sequence (DNA): TGTGCCACCAGTGATTTGGGACCCTTCCAAGAGACCCAGTACTTC.

The V and J genes are TRBV28 and TRBJ2-5, with 7 bases aligning to TRBD1. The V segment lost 6 bases and the J segment 2 bases; nucleotides outside the gene matches: 9. Per germline, CDR1 MDHEN and CDR2 SYDVKM. The CDR3 length is 15 residues. This CDR3 reads CASRSRQGGQETQYF. DNA for the CDR3: TGTGCCAGCAGATCCCGACAGGGTGGTCAAGAGACCCAGTACTTC.

This clonotype was recorded many times. In nucleotides, the CDR3 is TGTGCCACCAGTGATTGGAAGGACGGCCCGGCAGATACGCAGTATTTT. Translating it yields CATSDWKDGPADTQYF. The J gene is TRBJ2-3, the V gene TRBV24-1; D is unresolved. CDR3 length: 16 amino acids. V gave up 2 bases and J gave up 4 bases, with 15 bases separating them. The germline V gene has CDR1 KGHDR and CDR2 SFDVKD.